The 24 T cell receptor beta chains given below trace back to one sample, sequenced in a study of CD8 T cells in Susac syndrome. Reverse transcription used roughly 0.45 to 1 ug RNA and random hexamers. Each CDR3 protein gets one entry after TCRdb re-called the immunoSEQ multiplex PCR reads with MiXCR. The sample records 80,000 or so distinct CDR3 sequences, roughly 95% being singletons. Sample: CD8+ T cells from PBMCs. The receptors come from a human donor with Susac syndrome.

The chain joins TRBV6-6 to TRBJ2-5, with 7 bases that match TRBD1. Trimming cost V 4 bases and J 4 bases; bases outside gene matches: 3. The CDR3 extends over 13 amino acids. Germline loops: CDR1 MNHNY, CDR2 SVGAGI (reference sequence). CDR3 amino acids: CASSLPGGETQYF. The CDR3, as DNA: TGTGCCAGCAGTTTACCAGGGGGAGAGACCCAGTACTTC.

The rearrangement uses TRBV7-8 and TRBJ2-7, with a weak D call TRBD2 (5 bases). This CDR3 has 14 residues. Germline V CDR1 and CDR2: SGHVS, FQNEAQ. Deletions cut 5 bases from V and 0 bases from J, with 11 bases between. CDR3 nucleotides: TGTGCCAGCAGCCCTTATACTAGCTCCTACGAGCAGTACGTC. Its protein product is CASSPYTSSYEQYV.

The V gene is TRBV20-1, the J gene TRBJ2-3; D may be TRBD2 (5 bases). The germline V and J ends were trimmed by 6 bases and 2 bases, with 9 bases remaining between them. Looked up from germline, CDR1 is DFQATT and CDR2 is SNEGSKA (reference sequence). The CDR3 sequence is 12 residues long. The DNA of the CDR3 is TGCAGTGCACCGACTACCACAGATACGCAGTATTTT. It codes for CSAPTTTDTQYF.

The genes are TRBV5-1 and TRBJ1-1; possible D gene TRBD1, 5 bases. This CDR3 is built from 15 residues. Deletions cut 0 bases from V and 1 base from J, with 10 bases between. Per the germline V gene, CDR1 is SGHRS and CDR2 is YFSETQ. The CDR3 coding sequence is TGCGCCAGCAGCTTGGGGGTAGGGGCGAACACTGAAGCTTTCTTT. Its translation is CASSLGVGANTEAFF.

The sample holds one count of this clonotype. V gene TRBV13 combines with J gene TRBJ2-5, with D perhaps TRBD1 or TRBD2 (7 bases each). Germline loops: CDR1 PRHDT, CDR2 FYEKMQ (reference sequence). The CDR3 sequence is 13 residues long. The V and J ends lost 5 bases and 5 bases respectively, with 12 bases between them. CDR3 region: CASSQGGRETQYF. In DNA form, the CDR3 reads TGTGCCAGCAGCCAGGGGGGGCGGGAGACCCAGTACTTC.

The chain employs TRBV4-3 and TRBJ1-2, with TRBD1 as a possible D gene (6 bases). From germline, CDR1 is LGHNA and CDR2 YSLEER. The CDR3 has 15 residues. Trimming took off 0 bases at V and 4 bases at J, with 12 bases between the two ends. The DNA for the CDR3 is TGCGCCAGCAGCCAAGAACTGGCGGACAGCTATGGCTACACCTTC. It translates to CASSQELADSYGYTF.

This chain connects TRBV27 to TRBJ2-1; D possibly corresponds to TRBD2 (6 bases). V was trimmed by 4 bases and J by 8 bases, leaving 15 bases between them. Germline V lookup: CDR1 MNHEY, CDR2 SMNVEV (reference sequence). CDR3 length: 14 amino acids. Here the CDR3 DNA reads TGTGCCAGCAGTTACCTACTAGCCCCGCATGAGCAGTTCTTC. Its translation is CASSYLLAPHEQFF.

The sample holds a few counts of this clonotype. The CDR3 sequence: CASSLGTTNNEQFF. The CDR3, as DNA: TGTGCCAGCAGTTTAGGGACTACCAACAATGAGCAGTTCTTC. The chain uses TRBV27 and TRBJ2-1; 7 nucleotides align to TRBD2. V was clipped by 2 bases and J by 5 bases; unmatched bases: 3. The CDR3 contains 14 residues. Per the germline V gene, CDR1 is MNHEY and CDR2 is SMNVEV (reference sequence).

This rearrangement joins TRBV6-2 or TRBV6-3 to TRBJ2-1, with 8 positions matching TRBD1. V shed 5 bases and J 4 bases; nucleotides not matched to a gene: 4. Germline V CDR1 and CDR2: MNHEY, SVGEGT. This CDR3 is 14 amino acids long. CDR3 amino acids: CASSTRDRYNEQFF. The CDR3 coding sequence is TGTGCCAGCAGTACCCGGGACAGGTACAATGAGCAGTTCTTC.

The J gene is TRBJ2-1, the V gene TRBV9, with no clear D. Germline assignment: CDR1 SGDLS and CDR2 YYNGEE. The length of the CDR3 is 13 residues. Deletions cut 0 bases from V and 8 bases from J, with 9 bases between. The CDR3 protein is CASSVEGEDEQFF. The CDR3 region has the DNA TGTGCCAGCAGCGTAGAGGGTGAGGATGAGCAGTTCTTC.

V gene TRBV5-1 combines with J gene TRBJ2-5; no clear D gene. The ends were cut back, 4 bases at V and 0 bases at J, with 13 bases in the middle. Germline CDR1 reads SGHRS; CDR2 reads YFSETQ. The CDR3 is made up of 15 amino acids. Written as DNA, the CDR3 is TGCGCCAGCAGCAATTCGGTACGGTACCAAGAGACCCAGTACTTC. Translated, it gives CASSNSVRYQETQYF.

J is TRBJ1-1 and V is TRBV5-1; D perhaps matches TRBD1 (5 bases). The CDR3 covers 18 residues. Germline CDR1 SGHRS, CDR2 YFSETQ. The ends were cut back, 2 bases at V and 2 bases at J, with 22 bases in the middle. CDR3 nucleotides: TGCGCCAGCAGCTTTTATTTCACGGACCTAAGGGACAACACTGAAGCTTTCTTT. The encoded protein is CASSFYFTDLRDNTEAFF.

CDR3: CASSLQGAVGTEAFF. DNA for the CDR3: TGTGCCAGCAGCCTTCAGGGGGCAGTCGGCACTGAAGCTTTCTTT. The chain joins TRBV14 to TRBJ1-1; TRBD1 aligns across 8 bases. The CDR3 is 15 amino acids. Looked up from germline, CDR1 is SGHDN and CDR2 is FVKESK. V gave up 4 bases and J gave up 4 bases; unmatched junction bases: 8.

This clonotype showed up just once. The chain employs TRBV5-6 and TRBJ1-5; D is ambiguous. The germline gives CDR1 SGHDT, CDR2 YYEEEE. CDR3 length: 14 residues. V lost 6 bases, J lost 1 base, and 11 bases lay in between. CDR3 in amino acids: CASTRGSSNQPQHF. CDR3 bases: TGTGCCAGCACCCGAGGGTCAAGCAATCAGCCCCAGCATTTT.

The chain is built from TRBV24-1 and TRBJ2-1; 7 bases are shared with TRBD1. Germline CDR1 KGHDR, CDR2 SFDVKD. The V gene end was trimmed by 5 bases and the J gene end by 6 bases; junction bases not matched to a gene: 9. The length of the CDR3 is 15 residues. For the CDR3, the DNA is TGTGCCACCAGTGCCTGGGACAGCCAGGGCAATGAGCAGTTCTTC. This gives the protein CATSAWDSQGNEQFF.

The chain uses TRBV6-2 or TRBV6-3 and TRBJ2-5; a weak D match, TRBD2 (6 bases). Germline V CDR1 and CDR2: MNHEY, SVGEGT. The V end was cut by 0 bases, the J end by 9 bases, with 23 bases between. The CDR3 totals 17 residues. The CDR3 DNA sequence: TGTGCCAGCAGTTACTCGGGATCCGCCGGTGGAGGGGTGGCCCAGTACTTC. Translation: CASSYSGSAGGGVAQYF.

This clonotype was seen a single time. This chain uses TRBV7-2 with TRBJ2-5; D gene uncertain. The CDR3 sequence is 16 residues long. Germline V lookup: CDR1 SGHTA, CDR2 FQGNSA. V was clipped by 1 base and J by 2 bases, with 14 bases between them. The CDR3 reads CASSLEQYQQQETQYF. Written as DNA, the CDR3 is TGTGCCAGCAGCTTAGAGCAGTACCAACAACAAGAGACCCAGTACTTC.

This clonotype was found once. This rearrangement joins TRBV6-6 to TRBJ2-1; D not certain. Germline V gene data show CDR1 as MNHNY and CDR2 as SVGAGI (reference sequence). Deletions cut 4 bases from V and 7 bases from J, with 8 bases between. This CDR3 is built from 12 residues. CDR3 nucleotide sequence: TGTGCCAGCAGTTCAGGTCCAAATGAGCAGTTCTTC. It codes for CASSSGPNEQFF.

The chain has TRBV15 and TRBJ2-3; 9 nucleotides align to TRBD2. The junction had 6 bases not matched to a gene; V was cut back by 5 bases and J by 0 bases. The V gene's germline CDR1 is LNHNV and CDR2 YYDKDF (reference sequence). This CDR3 is built from 16 residues. The DNA for the CDR3 is TGTGCCACCAGCGAACCACTAGCGGGTAGCACAGATACGCAGTATTTT. Its translation: CATSEPLAGSTDTQYF.

This clonotype showed up just once. This chain joins TRBV30 and TRBJ2-2; TRBD1 matches at 9 bases. Germline V lookup: CDR1 GTSNPN, CDR2 SVGIG (reference sequence). The CDR3 runs to 14 residues. The junction had 6 bases not matched to a gene; V was cut back by 3 bases and J by 7 bases. The CDR3 here is CAWRKQGAIGELFF. In DNA, the CDR3 is TGTGCCTGGAGGAAACAGGGGGCTATCGGGGAGCTGTTTTTT. The full variable domain, with the rest looked up from reference TRBV30 and TRBJ2-2, is SQTIHQWPATLVQPVGSPLSLECTVEGTSNPNLYWYRQAAGRGLQLLFYSVGIGQISSEVPQNLSASRPQDRQFILSSKKLLLSDSGFYLCAWRKQGAIGELFFGEGSRLTVL.

J is TRBJ2-2 and V is TRBV30; TRBD1 matches 9 bases. Trimming cost V 2 bases and J 1 base; bases outside gene matches: 2. Looked up from germline, CDR1 is GTSNPN and CDR2 is SVGIG (reference sequence). The CDR3 covers 15 residues. The CDR3 bases are TGTGCCTGGAGTTGGGACAGGGAGAACACCGGGGAGCTGTTTTTT. This sequence encodes CAWSWDRENTGELFF.

The chain carries TRBV14 and TRBJ1-2; D is unclear. Per germline, CDR1 SGHDN and CDR2 FVKESK. The CDR3 contains 13 residues. V was shortened by 5 bases and J by 8 bases, with 15 bases between the two germline ends. CDR3: CASSFSRDRGYTF. The CDR3 DNA is TGTGCCAGCAGCTTTTCGCGAGACCGGGGCTACACCTTC.

J is TRBJ2-5 and V is TRBV7-9; D is possibly TRBD1 or TRBD2 (5 bases each). The germline gives CDR1 SEHNR, CDR2 FQNEAQ (reference sequence). V lost 1 base, J lost 5 bases, and 11 bases lay in between. The CDR3 totals 14 residues. CDR3: CASSLVDGTETQYF. CDR3 in DNA: TGTGCCAGCAGCTTAGTGGACGGGACGGAGACCCAGTACTTC.

This chain connects TRBV19 to TRBJ2-1; the match to TRBD2 covers 10 bases. Germline CDR1 LNHDA, CDR2 SQIVND (reference sequence). The CDR3 has 15 residues. V shed 10 bases, J shed 7 bases, and the junction held 13 bases outside the gene matches. In nucleotides, the CDR3 is TGTGCCACCTCGGTGATAGCGGGGGGACAAAATGAGCAGTTCTTC. Translated, it gives CATSVIAGGQNEQFF.